This T cell receptor (beta chain) emerged from a study of blood T cell repertoires in COVID-19. Looking at the study overall: Spain, Italy and the United States supplied samples that represented acute and convalescent COVID-19.

Clones were sequenced by immunoSEQ multiplex PCR, and TCRdb holds only the in-frame ones, with some missing. The data show 270,000 or so clones, roughly 90% seen once. Material: peripheral blood. This clonotype was sampled from a woman in her twenties or thirties with active or convalescent COVID-19.

CDR3 loop: CASSVAAGGDGNTIYF. The CDR3, as DNA: TGTGCCAGCAGCGTAGCAGCAGGGGGCGACGGAAACACCATATATTTT. The rearrangement joins TRBV9 to TRBJ1-3, with 8 bases lining up with TRBD1. CDR3 size: 16 residues. Germline CDR1 SGDLS, CDR2 YYNGEE. V was clipped by 0 bases and J by 4 bases; unmatched bases: 6.